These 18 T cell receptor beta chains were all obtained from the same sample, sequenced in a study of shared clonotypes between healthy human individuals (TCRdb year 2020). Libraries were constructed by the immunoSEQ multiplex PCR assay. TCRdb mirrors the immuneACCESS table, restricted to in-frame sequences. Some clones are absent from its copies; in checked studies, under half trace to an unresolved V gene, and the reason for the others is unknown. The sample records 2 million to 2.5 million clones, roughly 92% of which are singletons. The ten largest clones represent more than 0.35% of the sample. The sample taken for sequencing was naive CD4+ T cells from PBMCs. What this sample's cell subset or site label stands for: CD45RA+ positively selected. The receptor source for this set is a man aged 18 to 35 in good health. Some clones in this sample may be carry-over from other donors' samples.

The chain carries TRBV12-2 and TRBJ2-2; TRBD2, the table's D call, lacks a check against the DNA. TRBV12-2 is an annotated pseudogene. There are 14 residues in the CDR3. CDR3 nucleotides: TGTGCAAGTGCGGGGCGGGAGTTCACCGGGGAGCTGTTTTTT. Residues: CASAGREFTGELFF.

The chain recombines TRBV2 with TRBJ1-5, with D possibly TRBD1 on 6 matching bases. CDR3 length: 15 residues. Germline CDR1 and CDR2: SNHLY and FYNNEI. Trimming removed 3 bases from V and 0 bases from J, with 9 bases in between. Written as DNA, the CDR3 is TGTGCCAGCAGTGACGGACAGACTAGCAATCAGCCCCAGCATTTT. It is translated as CASSDGQTSNQPQHF.

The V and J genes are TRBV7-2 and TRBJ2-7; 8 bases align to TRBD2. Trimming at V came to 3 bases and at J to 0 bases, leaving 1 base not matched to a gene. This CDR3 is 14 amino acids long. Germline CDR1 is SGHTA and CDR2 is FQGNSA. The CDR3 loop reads CASSFSGSSYEQYF. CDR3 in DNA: TGTGCCAGCAGCTTCAGCGGGAGCTCCTACGAGCAGTACTTC.

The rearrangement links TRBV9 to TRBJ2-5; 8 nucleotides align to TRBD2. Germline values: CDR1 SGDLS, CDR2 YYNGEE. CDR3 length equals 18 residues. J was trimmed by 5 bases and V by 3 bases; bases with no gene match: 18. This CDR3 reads CASSARFSPSGRWETQYF. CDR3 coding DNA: TGTGCCAGCAGCGCCCGGTTCAGCCCCAGCGGGAGATGGGAGACCCAGTACTTC.

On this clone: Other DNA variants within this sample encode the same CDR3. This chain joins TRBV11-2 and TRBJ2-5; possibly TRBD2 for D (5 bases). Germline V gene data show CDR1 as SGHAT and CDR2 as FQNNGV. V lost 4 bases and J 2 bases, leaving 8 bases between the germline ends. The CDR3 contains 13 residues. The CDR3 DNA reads TGTGCCAGCAGCTCCGGGGTGCAAGAGACCCAGTACTTC. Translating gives CASSSGVQETQYF.

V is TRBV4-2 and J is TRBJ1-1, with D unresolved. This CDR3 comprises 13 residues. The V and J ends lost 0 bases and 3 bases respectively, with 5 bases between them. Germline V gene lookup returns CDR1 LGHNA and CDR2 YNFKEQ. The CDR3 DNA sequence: TGTGCCAGCAGCCAAGATCTGGACACTGAAGCTTTCTTT. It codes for CASSQDLDTEAFF.

This CDR3 reads CASSPGLAGPQETQYF. The CDR3 nucleotides are TGCGCCAGCAGCCCGGGACTAGCGGGGCCACAAGAGACCCAGTACTTC. The chain joins TRBV5-1 to TRBJ2-5, with TRBD2 identical over 13 bases. This CDR3 has 16 residues. J lost 2 bases, V lost 4 bases, and 5 bases had no gene match. The germline gives CDR1 SGHRS, CDR2 YFSETQ.

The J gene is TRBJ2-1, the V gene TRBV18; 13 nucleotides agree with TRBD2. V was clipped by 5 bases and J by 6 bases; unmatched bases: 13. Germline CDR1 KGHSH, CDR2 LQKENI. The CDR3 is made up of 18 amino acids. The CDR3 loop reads CASSTQSQLAGGVNEQFF. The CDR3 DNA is TGTGCCAGCTCAACCCAATCGCAACTAGCGGGAGGGGTCAATGAGCAGTTCTTC.

The CDR3: CATSRERDEKLFF. The CDR3 DNA follows: TGTGCCACCAGCAGAGAGAGGGACGAAAAACTGTTTTTT. This chain connects TRBV15 to TRBJ1-4; D perhaps matches TRBD1 (5 bases). The CDR3 covers 13 residues. Trimming took 0 bases from V and 8 from J, leaving 7 bases between them. CDR1 LNHNV and CDR2 YYDKDF come from the germline V gene (reference sequence).

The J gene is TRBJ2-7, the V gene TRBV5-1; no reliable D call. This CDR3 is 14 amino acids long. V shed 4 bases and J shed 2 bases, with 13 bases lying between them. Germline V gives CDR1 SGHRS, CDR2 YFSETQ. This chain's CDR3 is CASSRDPRAYEQYF. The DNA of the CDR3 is TGCGCCAGCAGCCGCGACCCCCGGGCCTACGAGCAGTACTTC.

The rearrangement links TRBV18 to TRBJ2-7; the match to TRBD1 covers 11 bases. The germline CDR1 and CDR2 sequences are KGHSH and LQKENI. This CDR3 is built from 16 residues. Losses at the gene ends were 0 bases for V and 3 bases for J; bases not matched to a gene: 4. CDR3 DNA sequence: TGTGCCAGCTCACCACCGTACGGGACAGGGGGCTACGAGCAGTACTTC. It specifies CASSPPYGTGGYEQYF.

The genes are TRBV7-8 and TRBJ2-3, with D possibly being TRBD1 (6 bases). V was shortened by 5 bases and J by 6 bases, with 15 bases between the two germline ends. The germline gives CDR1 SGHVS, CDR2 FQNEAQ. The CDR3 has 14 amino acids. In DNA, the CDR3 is TGTGCCAGCAGCGCACTGACAGGTCTGGATACGCAGTATTTT. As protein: CASSALTGLDTQYF.

The DNA of the CDR3 is TGCGCCAGCAGCCAAAATTTAGACTATGGCGGTTACGCACTGAGCTACGAGCAGTACTTC. This codes for CASSQNLDYGGYALSYEQYF. The rearrangement links TRBV4-3 to TRBJ2-7, with D perhaps TRBD2 (5 bases). Trimming shortened V by 2 bases and J by 3 bases, and 29 bases separated the two germline ends. This CDR3 region has 20 residues. Germline CDR1 reads LGHNA; CDR2 reads YSLEER.

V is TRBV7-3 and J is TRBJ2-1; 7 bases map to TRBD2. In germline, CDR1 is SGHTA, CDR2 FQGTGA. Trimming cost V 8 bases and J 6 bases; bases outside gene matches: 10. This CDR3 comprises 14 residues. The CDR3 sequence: CASAQPGRGNEQFF. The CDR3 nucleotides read TGTGCCAGCGCTCAGCCAGGGAGGGGCAATGAGCAGTTCTTC.

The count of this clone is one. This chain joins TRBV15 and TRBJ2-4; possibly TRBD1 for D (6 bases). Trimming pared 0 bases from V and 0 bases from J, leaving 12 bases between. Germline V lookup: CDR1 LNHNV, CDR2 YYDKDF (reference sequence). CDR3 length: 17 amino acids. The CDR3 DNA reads TGTGCCACCAGCAGAGATCCGCAGGGGATAGCCAAAAACATTCAGTACTTC. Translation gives CATSRDPQGIAKNIQYF.

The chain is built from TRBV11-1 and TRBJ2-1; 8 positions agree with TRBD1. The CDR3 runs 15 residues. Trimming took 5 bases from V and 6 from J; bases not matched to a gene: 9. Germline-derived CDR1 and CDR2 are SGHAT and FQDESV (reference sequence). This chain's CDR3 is CASSGNGQGPNEQFF. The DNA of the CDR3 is TGTGCCAGCAGCGGAAACGGACAGGGACCCAATGAGCAGTTCTTC.

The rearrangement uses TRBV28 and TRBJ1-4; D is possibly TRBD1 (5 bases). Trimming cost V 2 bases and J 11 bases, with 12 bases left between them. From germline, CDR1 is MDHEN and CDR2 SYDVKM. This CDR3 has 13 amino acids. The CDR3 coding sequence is TGTGCCAGCAGTTTAGGGTCAGGGAGGAAACTGTTTTTT. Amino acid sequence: CASSLGSGRKLFF.

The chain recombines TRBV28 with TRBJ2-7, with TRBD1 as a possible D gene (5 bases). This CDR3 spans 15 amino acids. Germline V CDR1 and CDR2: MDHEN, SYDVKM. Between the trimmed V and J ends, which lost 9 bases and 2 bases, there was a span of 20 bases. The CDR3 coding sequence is TGTGCCAGTTTACGCCCAGGGAAACCGCCCTACGAGCAGTACTTC. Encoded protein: CASLRPGKPPYEQYF.